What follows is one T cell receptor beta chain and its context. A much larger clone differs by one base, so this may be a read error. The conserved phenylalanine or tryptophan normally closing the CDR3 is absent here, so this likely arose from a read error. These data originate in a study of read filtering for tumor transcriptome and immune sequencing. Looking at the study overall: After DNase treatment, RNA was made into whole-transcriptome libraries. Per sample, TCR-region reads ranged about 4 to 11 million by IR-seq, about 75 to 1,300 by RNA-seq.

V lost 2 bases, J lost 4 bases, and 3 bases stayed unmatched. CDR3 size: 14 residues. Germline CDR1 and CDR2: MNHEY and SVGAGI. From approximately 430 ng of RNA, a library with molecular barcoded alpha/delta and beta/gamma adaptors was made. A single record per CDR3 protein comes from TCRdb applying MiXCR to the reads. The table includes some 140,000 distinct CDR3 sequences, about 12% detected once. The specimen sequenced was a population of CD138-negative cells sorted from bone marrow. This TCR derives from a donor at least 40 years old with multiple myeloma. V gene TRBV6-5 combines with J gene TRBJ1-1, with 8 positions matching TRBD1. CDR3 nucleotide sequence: TGTGCCAGCAGTTACACGGACAGGGTCACTGAAGCTTTCCTT. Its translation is CASSYTDRVTEAFL.